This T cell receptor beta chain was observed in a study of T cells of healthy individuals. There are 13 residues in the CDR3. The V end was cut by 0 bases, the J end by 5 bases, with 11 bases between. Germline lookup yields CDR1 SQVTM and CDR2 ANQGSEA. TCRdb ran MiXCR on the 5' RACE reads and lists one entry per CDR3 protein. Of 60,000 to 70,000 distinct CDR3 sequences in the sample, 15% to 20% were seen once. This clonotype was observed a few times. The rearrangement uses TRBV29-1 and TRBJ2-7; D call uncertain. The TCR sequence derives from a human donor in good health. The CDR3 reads CSVEDAVTHEQYF. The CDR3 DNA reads TGCAGCGTTGAAGATGCTGTTACCCACGAGCAGTACTTC.